The present entry profiles one TCR beta chain with its context. Its antigen is as yet unknown. Vbeta (60) and Jbeta (13) primers were used in the PCR. Sequencing used immunoSEQ multiplex PCR; TCRdb keeps in-frame clones, though not all of them. Among around 97,000 clones listed, roughly 80% were seen once. This sample stems from a study of cytomegalovirus exposure and HLA in healthy donors. V lost 6 bases and J lost 3; bases outside the gene matches: 5. The CDR3 has 13 residues. Germline V gene data show CDR1 as MDHEN and CDR2 as SYDVKM. The study, taken as a whole, reports: A later analysis linked 16,951 TCR beta sequences to HLA alleles at 0.05 false discovery rate. In a later analysis, CMV-associated beta chains were mostly HLA-associated, it appeared.

The sequencing input was PBMCs. The V call is TRBV28, the J call TRBJ2-7; 7 bases match TRBD1. The TCR comes from a man aged 50 to 59 in good health and CMV-seropositive. Here the CDR3 DNA reads TGTGCCAGCAGATTGGGGACAGACTACGAGCAGTACTTC. The encoded protein is CASRLGTDYEQYF.